A selection of T cell receptor beta chains follows, all from one sample in a study of blood T cells in healthy people across ages. TCRdb reanalysed the 5' RACE reads using MiXCR and keeps one entry per CDR3 protein. The profile shows some 900,000 distinct CDR3 sequences, around 48% of them singletons. The specimen was blood. The receptor set was obtained from a man aged 30 to 39 in good health. The CDR3 runs from the conserved cysteine through the conserved F or W. Fields, in order: clone size, J gene, D gene, V gene, CDR3 protein, CDR3 DNA. D genes are given only for firm matches. The size entry is marked missing in some rows and otherwise reads once, few, many or a size class.

abundance: .; j_gene: TRBJ2-1; d_gene: TRBD2; v_gene: TRBV3-1; CDR3aa: CASRPPSGIRNEQFF; CDR3nt: TGTGCCAGCAGGCCGCCTAGCGGGATTCGTAATGAGCAGTTCTTC
abundance: few; j_gene: TRBJ2-5; d_gene: .; v_gene: TRBV18; CDR3aa: CASSPPAFGETQYF; CDR3nt: TGTGCCAGCTCACCACCGGCATTCGGCGAGACCCAGTACTTC
abundance: few; j_gene: TRBJ2-7; d_gene: .; v_gene: TRBV7-9; CDR3aa: CASPADSYEQYF; CDR3nt: TGTGCCAGCCCAGCAGACTCCTACGAGCAGTACTTC
abundance: few; j_gene: TRBJ1-4; d_gene: .; v_gene: TRBV11-3; CDR3aa: CASSAHSKGIEGKLFF; CDR3nt: TGTGCCAGCAGCGCCCACAGTAAGGGTATTGAGGGAAAACTGTTTTTT
abundance: .; j_gene: TRBJ1-5; d_gene: TRBD1; v_gene: TRBV28; CDR3aa: CASGPGTVVNQPQHF; CDR3nt: TGTGCCAGCGGCCCCGGGACAGTCGTTAATCAGCCCCAGCATTTT
abundance: once; j_gene: TRBJ1-2; d_gene: .; v_gene: TRBV10-3; CDR3aa: CAISESTGSNYGYTF; CDR3nt: TGTGCCATCAGTGAGTCGACAGGCAGCAACTATGGCTACACCTTC
abundance: few; j_gene: TRBJ2-7; d_gene: .; v_gene: TRBV10-3; CDR3aa: CAISELYEQYF; CDR3nt: TGTGCCATCAGTGAACTGTACGAGCAGTACTTC
abundance: .; j_gene: TRBJ2-1; d_gene: .; v_gene: TRBV2; CDR3aa: CASSTLALGEQFF; CDR3nt: TGTGCCAGCAGTACTCTAGCCCTCGGTGAGCAGTTCTTC
abundance: once; j_gene: TRBJ2-7; d_gene: TRBD2; v_gene: TRBV5-1; CDR3aa: CASSPSSSGGTYEQYF; CDR3nt: TGCGCCAGCAGCCCAAGCTCTAGCGGGGGAACCTACGAGCAGTACTTC
abundance: .; j_gene: TRBJ1-1; d_gene: .; v_gene: TRBV20-1; CDR3aa: CSARDSGGIMNTEAFF; CDR3nt: TGCAGTGCTAGAGATTCGGGGGGGATTATGAACACTGAAGCTTTCTTT
abundance: .; j_gene: TRBJ2-6; d_gene: .; v_gene: TRBV27; CDR3aa: CASSLLGENGRISGANVLTF; CDR3nt: TGTGCCAGCAGTTTGTTGGGGGAGAATGGGAGGATCTCTGGGGCCAACGTCCTGACTTTC
abundance: few; j_gene: TRBJ2-7; d_gene: .; v_gene: TRBV29-1; CDR3aa: CSVEKQGTYEQYF; CDR3nt: TGCAGCGTTGAAAAACAGGGCACCTACGAGCAGTACTTC
abundance: once; j_gene: TRBJ1-2; d_gene: .; v_gene: TRBV7-8; CDR3aa: CASSLEGRASGYTF; CDR3nt: TGTGCCAGCAGCCTGGAGGGGAGGGCGTCTGGCTACACCTTC
abundance: .; j_gene: TRBJ2-3; d_gene: TRBD2; v_gene: TRBV11-3; CDR3aa: CASSLDLRGGTSTDTQYF; CDR3nt: TGTGCCAGCAGCTTAGATCTTCGGGGGGGGACCAGCACAGATACGCAGTATTTT
abundance: .; j_gene: TRBJ2-3; d_gene: .; v_gene: TRBV9; CDR3aa: CASSVEGGRYINTSTDTQYF; CDR3nt: TGTGCCAGCAGCGTAGAGGGTGGAAGATACATTAATACTAGCACAGATACGCAGTATTTT
abundance: .; j_gene: TRBJ1-6; d_gene: TRBD1; v_gene: TRBV10-3; CDR3aa: CAISRNDRANNSPLHF; CDR3nt: TGTGCCATCAGCCGGAATGACAGGGCTAACAATTCACCCCTCCACTTT
abundance: .; j_gene: TRBJ1-5; d_gene: .; v_gene: TRBV20-1; CDR3aa: CSARDVGAYSNQPQHF; CDR3nt: TGCAGTGCTAGAGATGTAGGAGCTTATAGCAATCAGCCCCAGCATTTT
abundance: .; j_gene: TRBJ2-5; d_gene: .; v_gene: TRBV20-1; CDR3aa: CSANGPGPETQYF; CDR3nt: TGCAGTGCTAACGGACCCGGTCCGGAGACCCAGTACTTC
abundance: few; j_gene: TRBJ1-1; d_gene: .; v_gene: TRBV5-1; CDR3aa: CASSLLSNTEAFF; CDR3nt: TGTGCCAGCAGCTTACTATCGAACACTGAAGCTTTCTTT
abundance: .; j_gene: TRBJ1-1; d_gene: TRBD1; v_gene: TRBV5-1; CDR3aa: CASSTQGYTEAFF; CDR3nt: TGCGCCAGCAGCACACAGGGGTACACTGAAGCTTTCTTT
abundance: many; j_gene: TRBJ2-7; d_gene: .; v_gene: TRBV20-1; CDR3aa: CSANRDGTYEQYF; CDR3nt: TGCAGTGCCAACCGGGACGGGACCTACGAGCAGTACTTC
abundance: .; j_gene: TRBJ2-5; d_gene: TRBD2; v_gene: TRBV27; CDR3aa: CASSFQRGAVETQYF; CDR3nt: TGTGCCAGCAGTTTCCAGCGGGGGGCGGTAGAGACCCAGTACTTC